The TCR beta chain described here comes from a study of OX40 agonist ivuxolimab in advanced cancers. At the level of the study: Those treated in dose escalation had hepatocellular carcinoma, melanoma, renal cell cancer or head and neck cancer. Prior anti-PD-1, anti-PD-L1 or anti-CTLA-4 therapy did not bar entry, and around 39% had some.

Profiled with immunoSEQ multiplex PCR; TCRdb holds only in-frame clones, not every one. Of about 26,000 clones in the sample, 85% to 90% were seen once. As regards this clone: Its antigen is not identified.

Germline V gene lookup returns CDR1 MRHNA and CDR2 SNTAGT. The CDR3 totals 14 residues. Trimming took off 0 bases at V and 7 bases at J, with 13 bases between the two ends. General study findings and limits: What antigens the expanded peripheral T cells recognized was never established. A proportion of nonresponders additionally exhibited low normalized T-cell clonal expansion.

The chain has TRBV6-4 and TRBJ2-7; D not certain. This receptor was obtained from an adult with an advanced solid tumor such as melanoma, head and neck, liver or kidney cancer. Sequencing used CD4+ or CD8+ T cells sorted from blood, obtained in a trial of the OX40 agonist ivuxolimab. CDR3: CASSDSVKLDEQYF. The DNA for the CDR3 is TGTGCCAGCAGTGACTCCGTGAAGTTAGATGAGCAGTACTTC.